This TCR beta chain was found in a study of shared clonotypes between healthy human individuals (dated by TCRdb to the early 2020s). For the study in its entirety: Two women and a few men aged 18 to 49 years were included in the cohort. Blood TCR repertoires of five healthy adults were deeply sequenced to estimate repertoire size and the extent of clonotype sharing between individuals. To increase sequencing depth and limit assay-specific biases, TCR repertoire library preparation and sequencing were carried out by different laboratories using diverse techniques. Each donor's leukapheresis produced roughly between roughly 0.94 and 9.5 billion PBMCs. Per donor, three plates each were used for CD4 naive and CD4 memory, two for CD8 naive, and one for CD8 memory.

CD8 naive samples were obtained by positive selection for CCR7 among CD45RO-negative cells, yielding a CD45RA+CCR7+ population from which TemRA cells were excluded. The donors were healthy, HIV-negative adults who had no recently reported acute infections or vaccinations. Every donor was a Caucasian adult residing in Nashville, Tennessee, USA. After blood collection by leukapheresis, PBMCs were isolated using Ficoll-Histopaque density gradient centrifugation and then cryopreserved in the vapor phase of liquid nitrogen. Analytical flow cytometry was used to check the purity and quantity of every magnetically sorted T cell population. From each sorted fraction, genomic DNA was isolated and quantified by UV absorbance on a Nanodrop 2000c. At the junction V is shortened by 1 base and J by 5 bases, with 14 bases in between. Via the germline V gene, CDR1 is SGHVS and CDR2 FNYEAQ. The CDR3 runs 15 residues from the cysteine to the phenylalanine. Just the 45-base CDR3 DNA is kept, in frame starting at base 1.

General conclusions and limits of the study: Naive subsets generally had larger estimated clonotype richness than memory subsets. Based on pairwise subsampling, the degree of clonotype sharing among donors was expected to be affected by sequencing depth. Sampling was restricted to blood, and TCR repertoires in tissue are likely to differ from TCR repertoires in blood. Compared with non-shared clonotypes, clonotypes shared by all four sorted-subset donors had higher generation probabilities. Sharing across a handful of donors was observed for around 5% of naive CD4, over 3% of naive CD8, roughly 2.3% of memory CD4, and around 0.4% of memory CD8 clonotypes. The small number of donors limited the genetic and exposure-history diversity represented. Even with the large sequencing depth, rarefaction of the sorted-subset datasets indicated that sequencing was incomplete.

Comment on this clone: What this receptor recognizes is not known. Base qualities are not recorded, but no much larger clone differs from it by a single base.

TCR CDR3 regions were amplified from genomic DNA by multiplex PCR using the deep immunoSEQ assay. Genomic DNA extracted from each cell subset was distributed evenly over all wells of several immunoSEQ 96-well plates, and each plate served as one replicate. For sorted subsets, roughly 200 ng of genomic DNA, equivalent to some 30,000 T cell genomes, went into each replicate PCR. Purified libraries were measured with a Qubit 3.0 fluorometer, size-checked on a Bioanalyzer 2100, and measured again with the KAPA Library Quantification kit. A separate single-read 150-cycle Illumina NextSeq 550 flow cell was used to sequence each immunoSEQ 96-well plate. In the authors' own workflow: The immunoSEQ output contained only junctional sequences without quality scores, so filtering could not match that applied to full-length reads. To assign V/J genes and CDR3, sequences were annotated against IMGT germline references using PyIR, a Python wrapper for IgBLAST v1.9. Reads with weak V/J assignments (E-value above 1e-6), missing CDR3, stop codons, out-of-frame junctions, or ambiguous translated residues were removed. A V3J clonotype was defined by an identical inferred V gene, J gene, and CDR3 amino acid sequence. The percentage overlap between two repertoires was calculated by dividing the number of shared unique clonotypes by the size of the smaller repertoire. Richness of each repertoire was evaluated using RTK rarefaction, the Chao1 estimator, and Recon v2.1 estimates of unobserved clonotypes. Generation probabilities were computed with OLGA for all TCRbeta clonotypes obtained by the gDNA method from a few donors. The table was pulled from immuneACCESS by TCRdb, which kept in-frame rearrangements only. Such tables lose some clones; where checked, under half of the loss comes from unresolved V genes, and the rest has no known cause. That table is the source of V, J and clone size, and D and trimming were worked out from the DNA. The sample yields nearly 2 million clones; roughly 95% were counted once. The ten largest clonotypes hold less than 1.5% of the sample.

This receptor chain uses TRBV7-6 and TRBJ1-2; TRBD1 is a weak D gene call, 5 bases matching. Material: naive CD8+ T cells sorted from blood. In light of the paper, this sample's cell subset or site label describes: CD45RA+CCR7+. The receptor was derived from a man younger than 35 in good health. CDR3 reads: CASSLDSGGVYGYTF. In nucleotides, the sequence is TGTGCCAGCAGCTTAGATTCTGGGGGAGTTTATGGCTACACCTTC.